These 2 T cell receptor beta chains were sequenced from one sample in a study of T cells in Graves' hyperthyroidism and ophthalmopathy. The CDR3 regions of TCR beta were amplified from RNA transcripts. The study used the HTBI primer set for a first-round RT-PCR of the TCR CDR3. TCRdb passed the multiplex PCR reads through MiXCR, listing each CDR3 protein once. Among approximately 420,000 distinct CDR3 sequences, under 15% were seen once, and the ten largest hold 32%. Sequenced input: blood. Every receptor here comes from a woman in her 30s with Graves' hyperthyroidism.

DNA for the CDR3: TGTGCCAGCAGCTGGATAGCGGGAGGTCCCGACGAGCAGTTCTTC. The encoded protein is CASSWIAGGPDEQFF. J is TRBJ2-1 and V is TRBV14, with 10 bases aligning to TRBD2. V trimming: 5 bases; J trimming: 10 bases; junction bases outside the gene matches: 11. CDR3 length equals 15 residues. CDR1 and CDR2 (germline): SGHDN, FVKESK.

This clonotype showed up many times. The chain uses TRBV7-2 and TRBJ2-5; 7 nucleotides line up with TRBD1. The germline CDR1 and CDR2 sequences are SGHTA and FQGNSA. The CDR3 sequence is 17 residues long. With 1 base clipped from V and 5 bases from J, the junction kept 13 bases outside the gene matches. The CDR3 loop is CASSLGSGQPFRETQYF. Here the CDR3 DNA reads TGTGCCAGCAGCTTAGGTTCGGGACAGCCTTTCCGCGAGACCCAGTACTTC.